A selection of T cell receptor beta chains follows, all from one sample in a study of OX40 agonist ivuxolimab in advanced cancers. Only in-frame clones appear in the TCRdb table, and some are missing; sequencing was by immunoSEQ multiplex PCR. The profile covers tens of thousands of clones, with 60% to 80% appearing a single time and 5% to 6.5% taken by the ten largest. The input for sequencing was CD4+ or CD8+ T cells sorted from blood, taken in a trial of the OX40 agonist ivuxolimab. These receptors all stem from an adult with an advanced solid tumor such as melanoma, head and neck, liver or kidney cancer. The CDR3 runs from the conserved cysteine through the conserved F or W.

V,J,CDR3
TRBV11-3,TRBJ2-1,CASSPGTRSYNEQFF
TRBV6-5,TRBJ2-2,CASSYSWDPTGELFF
TRBV6-5,TRBJ1-2,CASSSGLEGYTF
TRBV5-5,TRBJ2-1,CASSFTGTSYNEQFF
TRBV5-1,TRBJ1-5,CASSLDTGNKPQHF
TRBV4-2,TRBJ2-2,CASSLFPGTPYTGELFF
TRBV5-1,TRBJ2-7,CASSFTRGGLNEQYF
TRBV6-7,TRBJ1-2,CASSYSFSDRPTARNYGYTF
TRBV5-1,TRBJ2-7,CASSVSGTGNLVHF
TRBV2,TRBJ1-5,CASMEQGAGVNQPQHF
TRBV6-6,TRBJ1-3,CASSSEGGGNTIYF
TRBV13,TRBJ1-1,CASSLVGQRMNTEAFF
TRBV27,TRBJ2-3,CASPPSGTSTDTQYF
TRBV30,TRBJ2-3,CAWSSGLGTDTQYF
TRBV11-2,TRBJ1-2,CASSFATGTYGYTF
TRBV6-5,TRBJ1-2,CATRRGSNYGYTF
TRBV5-5,TRBJ1-5,CASSLAIRGWQGGNQPQHF
TRBV2,TRBJ2-2,CASSVRGLAGGTSTGELFF
TRBV6-5,TRBJ2-1,CASSSLSGGANEQFF
TRBV7-9,TRBJ1-5,CASSSETGQPQHF